A selection of T cell receptor beta chains follows, all from one sample in a study of T-cell reconstitution after alpha-beta-depleted transplantation in children. TCRdb reanalysed the PCR reads using MiXCR and keeps one entry per CDR3 protein. The sample holds around 300,000 distinct CDR3 sequences, approximately 20% seen once. Specimen: PBMCs, mostly from graft donor cells, collected 180 days after TCRalphabeta/CD19-depleted stem cell transplant. These receptors originate from a male patient under 18 who had a stem cell transplant for acute lymphoblastic leukemia, so the T cells may come from the graft donor. Both conserved end residues are trimmed from each CDR3.

J,V,CDR3
TRBJ2-7,TRBV4-2,ASSQDRGGTSYEQY
TRBJ2-1,TRBV20-1,SARVGGGFYNEQF
TRBJ2-1,TRBV24-1,ATSDGTRGDEQF
TRBJ2-7,TRBV12-3/TRBV12-4,ASSADSHEQY
TRBJ1-1,TRBV6-1,ASRLQGVVGAF
TRBJ1-1,TRBV6-5,ASSYRWGDTEAF
TRBJ1-3,TRBV12-3/TRBV12-4,ASSFTGTGNTIY
TRBJ1-1,TRBV6-2/TRBV6-3,ASSLEPEALTEAF
TRBJ2-7,TRBV7-9,ASSSVAGVSEQY
TRBJ2-7,TRBV12-3/TRBV12-4,ASAYAYEQY
TRBJ2-7,TRBV12-3/TRBV12-4,ASSFTGDSYEQY
TRBJ2-5,TRBV20-1,SAKGHQETQY
TRBJ2-6,TRBV27,ASSLSAYSGANVLT
TRBJ2-1,TRBV12-3/TRBV12-4,ASSLTGVGLSVWNEQF
TRBJ2-1,TRBV5-1,ASSLVIGRTNEQF
TRBJ2-7,TRBV25-1,ASSSLGGIHYEQY
TRBJ2-1,TRBV27,ASSSQLAGGLFYNEQF
TRBJ2-1,TRBV11-2,ASRETAGDHNEQF
TRBJ2-1,TRBV7-6,ASSLESGVSGREGDEQF
TRBJ1-2,TRBV20-1,SAEAGGVYGYT
TRBJ2-7,TRBV20-1,SAPDREYLTEQY
TRBJ2-7,TRBV12-3/TRBV12-4,ASSFRLLRGVYSYEQY
TRBJ1-6,TRBV20-1,SARNSDRGLSSPLH
TRBJ2-1,TRBV6-5,ASSYSTGGLAGTHNEQF